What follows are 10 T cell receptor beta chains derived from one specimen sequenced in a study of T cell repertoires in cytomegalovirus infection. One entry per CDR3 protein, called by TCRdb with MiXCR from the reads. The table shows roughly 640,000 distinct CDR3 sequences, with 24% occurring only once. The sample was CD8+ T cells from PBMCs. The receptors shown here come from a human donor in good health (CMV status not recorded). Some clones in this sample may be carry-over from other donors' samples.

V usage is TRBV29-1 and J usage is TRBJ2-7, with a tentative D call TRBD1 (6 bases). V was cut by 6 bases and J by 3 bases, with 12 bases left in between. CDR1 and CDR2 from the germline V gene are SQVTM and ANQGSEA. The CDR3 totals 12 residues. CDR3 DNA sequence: TGCAGCGTACCCGGGACAAACTACGAGCAGTACTTC. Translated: CSVPGTNYEQYF.

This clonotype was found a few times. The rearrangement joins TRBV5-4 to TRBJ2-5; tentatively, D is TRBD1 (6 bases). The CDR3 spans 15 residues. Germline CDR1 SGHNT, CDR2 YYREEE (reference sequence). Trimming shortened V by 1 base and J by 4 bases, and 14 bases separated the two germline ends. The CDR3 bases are TGTGCCAGCAGCTTGTTGGCAGGGGCGGGAGAGACCCAGTACTTC. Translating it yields CASSLLAGAGETQYF.

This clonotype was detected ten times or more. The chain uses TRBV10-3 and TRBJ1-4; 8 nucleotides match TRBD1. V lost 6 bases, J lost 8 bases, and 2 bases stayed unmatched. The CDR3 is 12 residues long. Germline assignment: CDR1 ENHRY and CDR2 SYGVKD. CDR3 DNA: TGTGCCATCAGCCGGGACAGGGAAAAACTGTTTTTT. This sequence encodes CAISRDREKLFF.

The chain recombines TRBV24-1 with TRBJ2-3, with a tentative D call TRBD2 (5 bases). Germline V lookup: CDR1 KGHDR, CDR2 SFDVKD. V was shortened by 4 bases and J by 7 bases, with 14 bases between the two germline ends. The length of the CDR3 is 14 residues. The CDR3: CATSEDDYYHTQYF. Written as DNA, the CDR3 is TGTGCCACCAGTGAGGATGACTACTATCATACGCAGTATTTT.

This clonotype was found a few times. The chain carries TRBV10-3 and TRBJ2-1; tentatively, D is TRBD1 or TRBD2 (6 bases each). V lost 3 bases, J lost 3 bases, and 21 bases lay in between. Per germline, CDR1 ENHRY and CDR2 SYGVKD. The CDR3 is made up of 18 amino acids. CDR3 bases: TGTGCCATCAGTGAAATAAGGCCTGGGGGCGGGATCTACAATGAGCAGTTCTTC. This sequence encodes CAISEIRPGGGIYNEQFF.

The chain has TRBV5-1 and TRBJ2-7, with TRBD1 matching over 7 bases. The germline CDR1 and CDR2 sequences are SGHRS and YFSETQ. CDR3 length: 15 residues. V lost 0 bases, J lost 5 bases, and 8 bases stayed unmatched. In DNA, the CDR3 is TGCGCCAGCAGCTTGGTGCCGACAGGGCCCAACGAGCAGTACTTC. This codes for CASSLVPTGPNEQYF.

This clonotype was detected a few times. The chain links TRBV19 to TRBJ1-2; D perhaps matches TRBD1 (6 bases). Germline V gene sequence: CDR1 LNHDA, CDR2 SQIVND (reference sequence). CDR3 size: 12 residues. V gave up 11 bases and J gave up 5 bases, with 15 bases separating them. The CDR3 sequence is CAGAGGHYGYTF. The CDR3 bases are TGTGCCGGGGCCGGGGGCCATTATGGCTACACCTTC.

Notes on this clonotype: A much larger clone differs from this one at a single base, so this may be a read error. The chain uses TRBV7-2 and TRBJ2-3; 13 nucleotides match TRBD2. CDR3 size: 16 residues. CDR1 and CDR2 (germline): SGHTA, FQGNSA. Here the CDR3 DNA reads TGTGCCAACAGCATTACTAGCGGGGGGGCCGGGGATACGCAGTATTTT. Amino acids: CANSITSGGAGDTQYF.

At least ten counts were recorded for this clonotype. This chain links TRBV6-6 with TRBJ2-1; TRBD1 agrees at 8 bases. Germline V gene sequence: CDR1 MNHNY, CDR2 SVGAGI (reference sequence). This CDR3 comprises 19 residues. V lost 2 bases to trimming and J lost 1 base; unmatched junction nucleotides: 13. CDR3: CASSYRQGRIRGSYNEQFF. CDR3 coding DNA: TGTGCCAGCAGTTACAGACAGGGGAGAATCCGGGGGTCCTACAATGAGCAGTTCTTC.

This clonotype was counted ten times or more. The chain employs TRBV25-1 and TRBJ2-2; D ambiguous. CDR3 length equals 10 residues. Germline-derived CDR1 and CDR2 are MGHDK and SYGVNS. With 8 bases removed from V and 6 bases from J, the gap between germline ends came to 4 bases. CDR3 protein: CASWAGELFF. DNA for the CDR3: TGTGCCAGCTGGGCCGGGGAGCTGTTTTTT.